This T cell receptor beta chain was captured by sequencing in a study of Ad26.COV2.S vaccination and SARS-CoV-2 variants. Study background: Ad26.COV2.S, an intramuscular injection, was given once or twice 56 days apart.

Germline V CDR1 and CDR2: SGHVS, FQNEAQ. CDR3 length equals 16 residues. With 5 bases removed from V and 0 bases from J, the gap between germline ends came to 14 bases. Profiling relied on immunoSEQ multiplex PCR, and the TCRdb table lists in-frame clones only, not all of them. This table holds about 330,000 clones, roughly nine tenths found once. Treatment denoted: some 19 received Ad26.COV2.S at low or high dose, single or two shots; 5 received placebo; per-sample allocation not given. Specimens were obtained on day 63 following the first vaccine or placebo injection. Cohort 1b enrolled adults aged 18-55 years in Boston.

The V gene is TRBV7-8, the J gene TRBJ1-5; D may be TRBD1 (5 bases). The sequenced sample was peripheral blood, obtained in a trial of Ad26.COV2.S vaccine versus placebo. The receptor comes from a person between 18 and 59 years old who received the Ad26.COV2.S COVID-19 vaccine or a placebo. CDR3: CASSGRPGVSNQPQHF. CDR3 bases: TGTGCCAGCAGCGGGCGGCCGGGGGTTAGCAATCAGCCCCAGCATTTT.